This TCR beta chain was retrieved from a study of OX40 agonist ivuxolimab in advanced cancers. The wider study: Hepatocellular carcinoma, melanoma, renal cell or head and neck cancer was diagnosed in the dose-escalation patients.

The CDR3 is made up of 12 amino acids. Deletions cut 8 bases from V and 4 bases from J, with 12 bases between. Germline V gene data show CDR1 as MNHEY and CDR2 as SVGAGI. Assay: immunoSEQ multiplex PCR; the TCRdb copy retains only in-frame clones and omits some. The sample includes 65,000 to 85,000 clones, about 85% of them seen just once. The specimen comprised CD4+ or CD8+ T cells sorted from blood, sampled in a trial of the OX40 agonist ivuxolimab. The TCR was taken from an adult with an advanced solid tumor such as melanoma, head and neck, liver or kidney cancer. V is TRBV6-5 and J is TRBJ2-7, with D hard to call. Here the CDR3 reads CASGVRLYEQYF. CDR3 in DNA: TGTGCCAGCGGGGTTCGCCTGTACGAGCAGTACTTC.